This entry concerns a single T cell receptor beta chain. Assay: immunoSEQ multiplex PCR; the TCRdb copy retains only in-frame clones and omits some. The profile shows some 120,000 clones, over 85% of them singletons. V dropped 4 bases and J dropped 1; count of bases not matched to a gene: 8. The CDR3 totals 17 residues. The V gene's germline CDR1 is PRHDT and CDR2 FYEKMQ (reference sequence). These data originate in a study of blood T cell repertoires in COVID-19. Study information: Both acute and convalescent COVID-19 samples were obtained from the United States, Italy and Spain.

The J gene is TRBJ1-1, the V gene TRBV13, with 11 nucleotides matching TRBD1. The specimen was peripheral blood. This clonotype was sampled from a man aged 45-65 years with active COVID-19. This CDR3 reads CASSSRTGGARNTEAFF. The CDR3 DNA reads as TGTGCCAGCAGCTCGAGGACAGGGGGCGCGAGGAACACTGAAGCTTTCTTT.